The present T cell receptor beta chain was sequenced within a study of blood T cells in healthy people across ages. Combining a sample-barcoded 5' primer with a J-beta primer mix, a second PCR ran for roughly 7 to 12 cycles. From the 5' RACE reads, TCRdb called clonotypes with MiXCR, one entry per CDR3 protein. Here the sample spans some 880,000 distinct CDR3 sequences, around 34% being singletons. Trimming at V came to 5 bases and at J to 1 base, leaving 13 bases not matched to a gene. Germline CDR1 is MNHEY and CDR2 is SVGEGT. The CDR3 extends over 17 amino acids. The V call is TRBV6-2 or TRBV6-3, the J call TRBJ1-1; 7 bases are a match to TRBD1. Material: blood. The sequence came from a young man in good health. CDR3 in amino acids: CASSADRDLSRNTEAFF. In DNA, the CDR3 is TGTGCCAGCAGTGCCGACAGGGACCTTTCGAGGAACACTGAAGCTTTCTTT.